This T cell receptor (beta chain) was observed in a study of long-term antiretroviral therapy in people with HIV. Concerning this clone: The antigen is unknown.

Survey-level immunoSEQ v3.0 assays were run. TCRdb keeps only in-frame clones here, not all; method: immunoSEQ multiplex PCR. The sample includes approximately 16,000 clones, around 73% of them seen just once. Germline V lookup: CDR1 SGDLS, CDR2 YYNGEE. The V gene end was trimmed by 3 bases and the J gene end by 2 bases; junction bases not matched to a gene: 3. The CDR3 is 15 amino acids. Participants with HIV, all of them, were treated in the United States. Broader study findings: Diversity rose after ART but stayed below transplant donor controls. Every time point showed a repertoire led by clones expanded before ART.

The J gene is TRBJ2-2, the V gene TRBV9; 8 positions agree with TRBD2. The source of this sequence is a woman aged 40 to 50 with HIV. The starting material was unsorted PBMCs, obtained about 3.3 years after starting antiretroviral therapy. CDR3 sequence reads: CASSASGGNTGELFF. The CDR3 DNA follows: TGTGCCAGCAGCGCCAGCGGGGGAAACACCGGGGAGCTGTTTTTT.